This entry lists 22 T cell receptor beta chains sequenced from one sample in a study of T cells in Graves' hyperthyroidism and ophthalmopathy. Researchers took RNA transcripts and amplified the TCR beta CDR3 regions from them. With the HTBI primer set, the TCR CDR3 went through a first round of RT-PCR. TCRdb itself ran the multiplex PCR reads through MiXCR, one entry per CDR3 protein. The table records more than 35,000 distinct CDR3 sequences, around half of them present only once. Sample: peripheral blood or thyroid tissue (not recorded which). The receptors shown here come from a woman between 50 and 59 years old with Graves' hyperthyroidism.

This sequence joins TRBV9 and TRBJ2-5; 10 nucleotides agree with TRBD2. The CDR3 covers 17 residues. CDR1 and CDR2 (germline): SGDLS, YYNGEE. V lost 5 bases, J lost 4 bases, and 14 bases stayed unmatched. CDR3 sequence reads: CASSESGLAGEGETQYF. DNA for the CDR3: TGTGCCAGCAGTGAAAGTGGTCTAGCGGGAGAGGGAGAGACCCAGTACTTC.

This clonotype was picked up a small number of times. The rearrangement uses TRBV12-3 or TRBV12-4 and TRBJ1-5; D perhaps matches TRBD1 (6 bases). Deletions cut 8 bases from V and 7 bases from J, with 18 bases between. CDR3 length: 14 amino acids. CDR3 region: CASADSWGVQPQHF. CDR3 DNA: TGTGCCAGCGCGGACAGCTGGGGGGTGCAGCCCCAGCATTTT.

Comments on this clonotype: A read error may account for a junction end that differs from germline. The chain uses TRBV29-1 and TRBJ1-2; D is perhaps TRBD1 (5 bases). Per the germline V gene, CDR1 is SQVTM and CDR2 is ANQGSEA. This CDR3 is 12 amino acids long. CDR3 sequence (DNA): TGCAGCGTTGAGTCCGGGACCCATGGCCACACCTTC. This sequence encodes CSVESGTHGHTF.

The chain has TRBV7-2 and TRBJ2-5; TRBD2 matches at 8 bases. Trimming removed 3 bases from V and 4 bases from J; junction bases left unmatched: 7. This CDR3 is built from 15 residues. Germline-derived CDR1 and CDR2 are SGHTA and FQGNSA. In nucleotides, the CDR3 is TGTGCCAGCAGCTTTGCCGGCGGGAGGAGAGAGACCCAGTACTTC. Protein: CASSFAGGRRETQYF.

This clonotype came up many times. DNA for the CDR3: TGTGCCAGCAGCTCGGGGACTAGCGGGAGCGAGCAGTACTTC. This translates into CASSSGTSGSEQYF. This chain joins TRBV7-2 and TRBJ2-7; 14 bases are shared with TRBD2. Looked up from germline, CDR1 is SGHTA and CDR2 is FQGNSA. The V segment lost 4 bases and the J segment 6 bases; nucleotides outside the gene matches: 2. The length of the CDR3 is 14 residues.

This clonotype showed up just a few times. The V and J genes are TRBV6-1 and TRBJ2-5; TRBD2 aligns across 7 bases. J was trimmed by 5 bases and V by 6 bases; bases with no gene match: 21. This CDR3 region has 18 residues. CDR1 and CDR2 from the germline V gene are MNHNS and SASEGT. The DNA of the CDR3 is TGTGCCAGCAGCGCCCCCGGGACTACGGCCCCGTGGGTGGAGACCCAGTACTTC. Translation gives CASSAPGTTAPWVETQYF.

This clonotype has more than one count but fewer than ten. The chain joins TRBV29-1 to TRBJ2-7; D remains ambiguous. The CDR3 spans 12 residues. The V end lost 3 bases, the J end lost 2 bases, and 8 bases lay between the germline ends. Germline CDR1 and CDR2: SQVTM and ANQGSEA. The CDR3 bases are TGCAGCGTTGATGGCAGGCCCTACGAGCAGTACTTC. This codes for CSVDGRPYEQYF.

The rearrangement joins TRBV6-5 to TRBJ1-1; D remains ambiguous. V was clipped by 2 bases and J by 11 bases, with 15 bases between them. This CDR3 has 13 amino acids. Germline V gives CDR1 MNHEY, CDR2 SVGAGI. The CDR3 is CASSYAAAFEAFF. Written as DNA, the CDR3 is TGTGCCAGCAGTTACGCGGCCGCCTTTGAGGCTTTCTTT.

This CDR3 reads CASSGLRGNQPQYF. DNA of the CDR3: TGTGCCAGTAGTGGACTACGGGGCAATCAGCCCCAGTACTTC. The genes are TRBV19 and TRBJ2-5; tentative D call: TRBD2 (6 bases). This CDR3 comprises 14 residues. CDR1 is LNHDA and CDR2 is SQIVND in the germline V gene (reference sequence). Trimming cost V 5 bases and J 9 bases, with 19 bases left between them. Drawing the rest from reference TRBV19 and TRBJ2-5, the complete variable domain is DGGITQSPKYLFRKEGQNVTLSCEQNLNHDAMYWYRQDPGQGLRLIYYSQIVNDFQKGDIAEGYSVSREKKESFPLTVTSAQKNPTAFYLCASSGLRGNQPQYFGPGTRLLVL.

This clonotype was counted ten times or more. This chain connects TRBV3-1 to TRBJ2-7; D is possibly TRBD1 (6 bases). With 0 bases removed from V and 0 bases from J, the gap between germline ends came to 9 bases. Germline V lookup: CDR1 LGHDT, CDR2 YNNKEL (reference sequence). The length of the CDR3 is 15 residues. The CDR3 protein is CASSQEDSSSYEQYF. CDR3 nucleotides: TGTGCCAGCAGCCAAGAGGACAGTAGCTCCTACGAGCAGTACTTC.

Details on this clonotype: Because the CDR3's place on the DNA is in doubt, the DNA is left out and the CDR3 is given as listed by TCRdb. The chain recombines TRBV7-9 with TRBJ2-7. Germline V CDR1 and CDR2: SEHNR, FQNEAQ (reference sequence). The length of the CDR3 is 18 amino acids, counting both ends. CDR3 loop: CASSFYICSALSPYEQYF.

Concerning this clonotype: One end of the junction varies from germline; a read error may be responsible. The CDR3 reads CASSPKSYSNQPQLF. In DNA form, the CDR3 reads TGTGCCAGCAGCCCGAAATCCTATAGCAATCAGCCCCAGCTTTTT. The chain carries TRBV5-5 and TRBJ1-5; no reliable D call. The germline V gene encodes CDR1 SGHKS and CDR2 YYEKEE (reference sequence). The CDR3 spans 15 residues.

This clonotype was observed many times. The V and J genes are TRBV7-2 and TRBJ2-2; TRBD2 matches at 11 bases. Germline loops: CDR1 SGHTA, CDR2 FQGNSA. The length of the CDR3 is 17 residues. Losses at the gene ends were 5 bases for V and 3 bases for J; bases not matched to a gene: 8. The CDR3 DNA reads TGTGCCAGCAGCAACCGGGGACTAGCGGAGTACACCGGGGAGCTGTTTTTT. This encodes CASSNRGLAEYTGELFF.

This clonotype has a count of ten or more. The chain combines TRBV6-2 or TRBV6-3 with TRBJ1-1; D remains ambiguous. The V gene's germline CDR1 is MNHEY and CDR2 SVGEGT. The CDR3 spans 14 residues. Trimming pared 4 bases from V and 4 bases from J, leaving 13 bases between. The CDR3 bases are TGTGCCAGCAGTTCGAGGCCCCTTGGCACTGAAGCTTTCTTT. The encoded protein is CASSSRPLGTEAFF.

The sample holds many counts of this clonotype. This chain links TRBV4-3 with TRBJ1-4, with 10 bases identical to TRBD1. CDR3 length equals 15 residues. Trimming cost V 3 bases and J 5 bases; bases outside gene matches: 3. Germline V gives CDR1 LGHNA, CDR2 YSLEER. The CDR3 protein is CASSHRGQGNEKLFF. The CDR3 DNA sequence: TGCGCCAGCAGCCATAGGGGACAGGGGAATGAAAAACTGTTTTTT.

The J gene is TRBJ2-7, the V gene TRBV20-1, with D perhaps being TRBD1 or TRBD2 (5 bases each). Germline V gene lookup returns CDR1 DFQATT and CDR2 SNEGSKA (reference sequence). The CDR3 consists of 12 residues. The V end lost 8 bases, the J end lost 5 bases, and 16 bases lay between the germline ends. The CDR3 DNA sequence: TGCAGTTCGACGGGACCCCTCAACGAGCAGTACTTC. It translates to CSSTGPLNEQYF.

The chain links TRBV29-1 to TRBJ2-5; TRBD2 matches 8 bases. The CDR3 sequence is 14 residues long. In germline, CDR1 is SQVTM, CDR2 ANQGSEA. Trimming at V came to 6 bases and at J to 1 base, leaving 7 bases not matched to a gene. The CDR3 region is CSVATSDPQETQYF. As DNA, the CDR3 is TGCAGCGTGGCGACTAGCGACCCCCAAGAGACCCAGTACTTC.

The chain has TRBV2 and TRBJ1-2; D perhaps matches TRBD1 (5 bases). Germline V gene data show CDR1 as SNHLY and CDR2 as FYNNEI. This CDR3 is built from 15 residues. Trimming removed 8 bases at V and 8 bases at J, with 24 bases between. This CDR3 is CASGTAGMGVQGYTF. The CDR3 DNA reads TGTGCCAGCGGTACGGCAGGGATGGGTGTGCAGGGCTACACCTTC.

J is TRBJ1-5 and V is TRBV9; 12 positions match TRBD1. The germline V gene encodes CDR1 SGDLS and CDR2 YYNGEE. V lost 3 bases and J lost 7; bases outside the gene matches: 5. The CDR3 runs 15 residues. The CDR3 DNA is TGTGCCAGCAGCGATGGGACAGGGGGCGAACAGCCCCAGCATTTT. Translating gives CASSDGTGGEQPQHF.

The chain recombines TRBV2 with TRBJ1-2; TRBD1 might be the D (6 bases). This CDR3 spans 11 amino acids. CDR1 is SNHLY and CDR2 is FYNNEI in the germline V gene. Trimming shortened V by 8 bases and J by 7 bases, and 11 bases separated the two germline ends. In DNA form, the CDR3 reads TGTGCCAGCGGGACAAGATCTGGCTACACCTTC. This gives the protein CASGTRSGYTF.

V usage is TRBV2 and J usage is TRBJ1-1, with 10 bases fitting TRBD1. CDR3 size: 13 residues. Germline lookup yields CDR1 SNHLY and CDR2 FYNNEI. With V trimmed by 10 bases and J by 6 bases, 8 bases remained unmatched. CDR3 amino acids: CAIGQGGTSEAFF. The CDR3 bases are TGTGCCATAGGACAGGGGGGGACTTCTGAAGCTTTCTTT. Full variable domain (outside the CDR3, taken from reference TRBV2 and TRBJ1-1): EPEVTQTPSHQVTQMGQEVILRCVPISNHLYFYWYRQILGQKVEFLVSFYNNEISEKSEIFDDQFSVERPDGSNFTLKIRSTKLEDSAMYFCAIGQGGTSEAFFGQGTRLTVV.

This clonotype was recorded many times. The V call is TRBV3-1, the J call TRBJ1-6; a possible D gene is TRBD1 (6 bases). This CDR3 is built from 16 residues. V was trimmed by 2 bases and J by 4 bases, leaving 12 bases between them. The germline V gene has CDR1 LGHDT and CDR2 YNNKEL (reference sequence). The CDR3 sequence: CASSQWTAVYNSPLHF. The CDR3 nucleotides read TGTGCCAGCAGCCAATGGACAGCGGTTTATAATTCACCCCTCCACTTT. Using reference TRBV3-1 and TRBJ1-6 for the parts outside the CDR3, the full variable domain is DTAVSQTPKYLVTQMGNDKSIKCEQNLGHDTMYWYKQDSKKFLKIMFSYNNKELIINETVPNRFSPKSPDKAHLNLHINSLELGDSAVYFCASSQWTAVYNSPLHFGNGTRLTVT.